This TCR beta chain comes out of a study of blood T cell repertoires in COVID-19. Whole-study context: There were acute and convalescent COVID-19 samples, and they came from the United States, Italy and Spain. T cells, B-cell-depleted T cells, or PBMCs supplied cDNA or gDNA.

As processed by the authors: Counts of nucleated cells, estimated from reference gene primer amplification, were obtained. Clones were read by immunoSEQ multiplex PCR, and TCRdb kept only the in-frame ones, dropping some. Clonal size and the V and J genes are those of that table, whereas D and trimming came from the DNA. The table includes about 18,000 clones, around 80% detected once. Per the germline V gene, CDR1 is MNHEY and CDR2 is SMNVEV (reference sequence). There are 16 residues in the CDR3. J was trimmed by 3 bases and V by 2 bases; bases with no gene match: 5. The V and J genes are TRBV27 and TRBJ1-3; 9 bases map to TRBD1. The TCR originated in an elderly man with acute or convalescent COVID-19. The sequencing sample was made of peripheral blood. The CDR3 sequence: CASSLIGTGIGNTIYF. CDR3 nucleotide sequence: TGTGCCAGCAGTTTAATCGGGACAGGGATTGGAAACACCATATATTTT.